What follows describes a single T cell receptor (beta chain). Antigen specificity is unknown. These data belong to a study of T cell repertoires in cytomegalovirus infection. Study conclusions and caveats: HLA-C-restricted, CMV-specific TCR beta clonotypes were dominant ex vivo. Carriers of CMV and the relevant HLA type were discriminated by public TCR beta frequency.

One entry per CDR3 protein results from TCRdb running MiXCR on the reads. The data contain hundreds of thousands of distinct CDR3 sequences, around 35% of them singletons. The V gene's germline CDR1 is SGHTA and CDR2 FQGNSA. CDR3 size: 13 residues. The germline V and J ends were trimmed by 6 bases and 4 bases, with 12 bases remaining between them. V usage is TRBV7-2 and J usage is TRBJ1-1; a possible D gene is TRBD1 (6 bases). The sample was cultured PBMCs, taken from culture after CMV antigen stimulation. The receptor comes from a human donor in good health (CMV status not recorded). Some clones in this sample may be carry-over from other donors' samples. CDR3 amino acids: CASRLTGPTEAFF. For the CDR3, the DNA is TGTGCCAGCAGATTAACAGGGCCCACTGAAGCTTTCTTT.